The sequence of this T cell receptor (beta chain) was determined in a study of T cells in Graves' hyperthyroidism and ophthalmopathy. Study findings and constraints: In the blood, most expanded thyroid clonotypes above 0.001 appeared as well.

This CDR3 comprises 13 residues. Germline loops: CDR1 SQVTM, CDR2 ANQGSEA. V was clipped by 6 bases and J by 4 bases, with 12 bases between them. Researchers took RNA transcripts and amplified the TCR beta CDR3 regions from them. When the TCR CDR3 underwent first-round RT-PCR, the HTBI primer set was used. TCRdb re-called the multiplex PCR reads with MiXCR, one entry per CDR3 protein. The sample lists hundreds of thousands of distinct CDR3 sequences, 45% occurring once. This clonotype was picked up one time. What it binds is not known. A much larger clone lies one base from this, so it may be a read error. Lactation, pregnancy, other autoimmune disease or uncontrolled infection led to exclusion of patients. Based on clinical symptoms, serum thyroxine and TRAb, thyroid ultrasound and orbital computed tomography, diagnoses were reached.

The sample consisted of peripheral blood or thyroid tissue (not recorded which). This receptor was taken from an adult man with Graves' disease, either hyperthyroidism or ophthalmopathy (not recorded which). The chain has TRBV29-1 and TRBJ2-2; no definite D call. The CDR3 spells CSVLLVSTGELFF. For the CDR3, the DNA is TGCAGCGTGTTGCTAGTGAGCACCGGGGAGCTGTTTTTT.